The entry below describes one TCR beta chain. The data originate from a study of blood T cell repertoires in COVID-19. Study-level information: Acute-phase and convalescent COVID-19 samples originated in the United States, Italy and Spain. PBMCs, B-cell-depleted T cells, or T cells provided the cDNA or gDNA that made up the material.

Original processing notes: Estimation of nucleated cell counts relied on the amplification of reference gene primers. Method: immunoSEQ multiplex PCR; TCRdb's copy keeps in-frame clones and lacks some. Clone size and V and J calls were adopted from that table, with D and trimming inferred from the DNA. Of some 110,000 clones in the sample, around 87% are singletons; the top ten hold roughly 8%. Germline V CDR1 and CDR2: GTSNPN, SVGIG (reference sequence). Trimming cost V 0 bases and J 10 bases, with 7 bases left between them. This CDR3 comprises 11 residues. Source material: peripheral blood. The V gene is TRBV30, the J gene TRBJ2-1; no clear D gene. The origin of this receptor is a human donor in a cohort sampled during active COVID-19. The CDR3 is CAWSVHVEQFF. CDR3 nucleotide sequence: TGTGCCTGGAGTGTACACGTGGAGCAGTTCTTC.